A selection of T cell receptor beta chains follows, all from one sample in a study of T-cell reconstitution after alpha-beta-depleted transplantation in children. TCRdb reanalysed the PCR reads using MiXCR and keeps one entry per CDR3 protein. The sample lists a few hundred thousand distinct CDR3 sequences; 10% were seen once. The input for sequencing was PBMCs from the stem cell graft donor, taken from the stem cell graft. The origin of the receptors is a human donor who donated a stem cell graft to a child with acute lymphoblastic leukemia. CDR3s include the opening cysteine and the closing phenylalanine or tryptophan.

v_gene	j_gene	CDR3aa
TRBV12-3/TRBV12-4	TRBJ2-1	CASSLKGAGHNEQFF
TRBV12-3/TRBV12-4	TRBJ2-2	CASSLGAGGELFF
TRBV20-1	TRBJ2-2	CSANPYYTGELFF
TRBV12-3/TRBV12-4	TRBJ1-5	CASSLGWDQPQHF
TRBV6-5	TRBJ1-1	CASSYSIPMNTEAFF
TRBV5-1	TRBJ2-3	CASSTGTTGSTDTQYF
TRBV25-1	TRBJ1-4	CASSANYEKLFF
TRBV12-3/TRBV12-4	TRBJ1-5	CASSFWGLGDRNQPQHF
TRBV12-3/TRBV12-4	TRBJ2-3	CASSFWAGTTDTQYF
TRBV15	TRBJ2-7	CATSRGREEQYF
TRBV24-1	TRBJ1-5	CATSDPGQGDFRPQHF
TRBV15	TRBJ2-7	CATSRVSSGFTYEQYF